Listed below are T cell receptor beta chains from one sample, sequenced in a study of shared clonotypes between healthy human individuals. Clones were read by immunoSEQ multiplex PCR, and TCRdb kept only the in-frame ones, dropping some. The sample consists of under 850,000 clones, about 92% of them appearing once. Input material: naive CD8+ T cells sorted from blood. These receptors were obtained from a man aged 25-45 years in good health. Both conserved end residues are part of each CDR3. The order of the fields is D gene, J gene, clone size, V gene, CDR3 DNA, CDR3 protein. The D gene is left open where the match is weak. Expanded clones are given a class, and other clones once, few, many or no size at all.

d_gene: .
j_gene: TRBJ2-1
abundance: .
v_gene: TRBV13
CDR3nt: TGTGCCAGCAGCTTAATCGGTAAGAACAATGAGCAGTTCTTC
CDR3aa: CASSLIGKNNEQFF

d_gene: .
j_gene: TRBJ2-7
abundance: .
v_gene: TRBV7-2
CDR3nt: TGTGCCAGCAGCTTAGCATTCGACTATGACGAGCAGTACTTC
CDR3aa: CASSLAFDYDEQYF

d_gene: .
j_gene: TRBJ2-5
abundance: .
v_gene: TRBV6-5
CDR3nt: TGTGCCAGCAGTTATCAGGAACTGAGCAAAGAGACCCAGTACTTC
CDR3aa: CASSYQELSKETQYF

d_gene: .
j_gene: TRBJ1-2
abundance: .
v_gene: TRBV19
CDR3nt: TGTGCCAGTAGCAAGGACAGCCTAAAAATTAACTATGGCTACACCTTC
CDR3aa: CASSKDSLKINYGYTF

d_gene: TRBD1
j_gene: TRBJ1-5
abundance: .
v_gene: TRBV27
CDR3nt: TGTGCCAGCAGCTCCGGGACAGGGAATCAGCCCCAGCATTTT
CDR3aa: CASSSGTGNQPQHF

d_gene: TRBD2
j_gene: TRBJ2-7
abundance: .
v_gene: TRBV28
CDR3nt: TGTGCCAGCAGAACTAGCGGCACGGGTTTTGAGCAGTACTTC
CDR3aa: CASRTSGTGFEQYF

d_gene: TRBD2
j_gene: TRBJ2-7
abundance: .
v_gene: TRBV7-9
CDR3nt: TGTGCCAGCAGCTTTCTAGCGGGAGGCTACGAGCAGTACTTC
CDR3aa: CASSFLAGGYEQYF

d_gene: .
j_gene: TRBJ1-2
abundance: .
v_gene: TRBV6-1
CDR3nt: TGTGCCAGCAGGGAGGACAGAGCTAACTATGGCTACACCTTC
CDR3aa: CASREDRANYGYTF

d_gene: .
j_gene: TRBJ2-1
abundance: .
v_gene: TRBV11-3
CDR3nt: TGTGCCAGCAGCCGAAAGGAGTTTCTGGGGGGCAATGAGCAGTTCTTC
CDR3aa: CASSRKEFLGGNEQFF

d_gene: .
j_gene: TRBJ1-2
abundance: once
v_gene: TRBV6-1
CDR3nt: TGTGCCAGCAGTGAAGCGGAGTACCCTGGGGCAGGGGCCTATGGCTACACCTTC
CDR3aa: CASSEAEYPGAGAYGYTF

d_gene: TRBD1
j_gene: TRBJ1-2
abundance: .
v_gene: TRBV9
CDR3nt: TGTGCCAGCAGCCGCGGGACAGGGACGTATGGCTACACCTTC
CDR3aa: CASSRGTGTYGYTF

d_gene: .
j_gene: TRBJ2-5
abundance: .
v_gene: TRBV29-1
CDR3nt: TGCAGCGTTGTACTAGCTCAAGAAGAGACCCAGTACTTC
CDR3aa: CSVVLAQEETQYF

d_gene: .
j_gene: TRBJ1-2
abundance: .
v_gene: TRBV7-9
CDR3nt: TGTGCCAGCAGCCACAGGGATGGCTACACCTTC
CDR3aa: CASSHRDGYTF

d_gene: TRBD2
j_gene: TRBJ2-3
abundance: .
v_gene: TRBV6-4
CDR3nt: TGTGCCAGCATTCTACGACTAGCGGGAGACGGTAGCACAGATACGCAGTATTTT
CDR3aa: CASILRLAGDGSTDTQYF

d_gene: .
j_gene: TRBJ2-1
abundance: .
v_gene: TRBV7-9
CDR3nt: TGTGCCAGCAGCCATACCGGGGGTGCCGCCTACAATGAGCAGTTCTTC
CDR3aa: CASSHTGGAAYNEQFF

d_gene: .
j_gene: TRBJ2-7
abundance: once
v_gene: TRBV19
CDR3nt: TGTGCCAGTAAAGTTATGCACACAGGGTCCCACGAGCAGTACTTC
CDR3aa: CASKVMHTGSHEQYF

d_gene: .
j_gene: TRBJ1-5
abundance: .
v_gene: TRBV7-9
CDR3nt: TGTGCCAGCAGCTTAGGCGGGCAGGGATGGAATCAGCCCCAGCATTTT
CDR3aa: CASSLGGQGWNQPQHF

d_gene: .
j_gene: TRBJ2-7
abundance: .
v_gene: TRBV27
CDR3nt: TGTGCCAGCAGTTTAAACGGGAGATTATACGAGCAGTACTTC
CDR3aa: CASSLNGRLYEQYF

d_gene: TRBD2
j_gene: TRBJ2-1
abundance: few
v_gene: TRBV6-1
CDR3nt: TGTGCCAGCAGCGAAGAACTAGCGGGAGGGGGCAATGAGCAGTTCTTC
CDR3aa: CASSEELAGGGNEQFF

d_gene: .
j_gene: TRBJ2-1
abundance: once
v_gene: TRBV27
CDR3nt: TGTGCCAGCAGTCTATCTAGCCTTTACAATGAGCAGTTCTTC
CDR3aa: CASSLSSLYNEQFF

d_gene: TRBD2
j_gene: TRBJ2-1
abundance: .
v_gene: TRBV28
CDR3nt: TGTGCCAGCAGTTTACCGGGAGGGGAGCAGTTCTTC
CDR3aa: CASSLPGGEQFF

d_gene: TRBD1
j_gene: TRBJ2-3
abundance: .
v_gene: TRBV7-3
CDR3nt: TGTGCCAGCAGTCGGACAGGGGTCGCGACAGATACGCAGTATTTT
CDR3aa: CASSRTGVATDTQYF

d_gene: .
j_gene: TRBJ2-7
abundance: .
v_gene: TRBV7-9
CDR3nt: TGTGCCAGCAGCTGGGACGATCGGGGACCCCTCTACGAGCAGTACTTC
CDR3aa: CASSWDDRGPLYEQYF

d_gene: .
j_gene: TRBJ2-7
abundance: .
v_gene: TRBV7-6
CDR3nt: TGTGCCAGCAGATCGGACAAGGAGGGTATTTACGAGCAGTACTTC
CDR3aa: CASRSDKEGIYEQYF

d_gene: TRBD2
j_gene: TRBJ2-1
abundance: .
v_gene: TRBV9
CDR3nt: TGTGCCAGCAGCGTCAGACTAGCGGGCCTAAACAATGAGCAGTTCTTC
CDR3aa: CASSVRLAGLNNEQFF

d_gene: TRBD2
j_gene: TRBJ2-1
abundance: .
v_gene: TRBV7-9
CDR3nt: TGTGCCAGCACCTCTGGGACTATCACGCTAATAACCTACAATGAGCAGTTCTTC
CDR3aa: CASTSGTITLITYNEQFF

d_gene: .
j_gene: TRBJ2-1
abundance: .
v_gene: TRBV6-1
CDR3nt: TGTGCCAGCAGCGAGGGGTTGTGGAATGAGCAGTTCTTC
CDR3aa: CASSEGLWNEQFF

d_gene: TRBD2
j_gene: TRBJ2-3
abundance: .
v_gene: TRBV5-1
CDR3nt: TGCGCCAGCAGCTTTCGTGAGACTAGCGGGGCGAGGGCAGATACGCAGTATTTT
CDR3aa: CASSFRETSGARADTQYF

d_gene: .
j_gene: TRBJ1-1
abundance: .
v_gene: TRBV28
CDR3nt: TGTGCCAGCAGTTTCGGGGATACTGAAGCTTTCTTT
CDR3aa: CASSFGDTEAFF

d_gene: .
j_gene: TRBJ2-5
abundance: few
v_gene: TRBV30
CDR3nt: TGTGCCTGGAACCAGGGGAATTTCGTCCAAGAGACCCAGTACTTC
CDR3aa: CAWNQGNFVQETQYF

d_gene: TRBD2
j_gene: TRBJ2-4
abundance: .
v_gene: TRBV19
CDR3nt: TGTGCCAGTAGTATGTTAGCGGGAGGTAACATTCAGTACTTC
CDR3aa: CASSMLAGGNIQYF

d_gene: TRBD2
j_gene: TRBJ2-7
abundance: .
v_gene: TRBV15
CDR3nt: TGTGCCACCAGCACCGAGCGGGGGAAATACGAGCAGTACTTC
CDR3aa: CATSTERGKYEQYF

d_gene: .
j_gene: TRBJ1-1
abundance: .
v_gene: TRBV7-8
CDR3nt: TGTGCCAGCAGCTTACGACAGGCCTATGCAGAGGCTTTCTTT
CDR3aa: CASSLRQAYAEAFF

d_gene: .
j_gene: TRBJ2-1
abundance: .
v_gene: TRBV11-3
CDR3nt: TGTGCCAGCAGCCCTCCGGTCGCGGGGATCTACAATGAGCAGTTCTTC
CDR3aa: CASSPPVAGIYNEQFF

d_gene: .
j_gene: TRBJ2-2
abundance: .
v_gene: TRBV9
CDR3nt: TGTGCCAGCAGCGTAGGGGCAGGGGTTAGCGGGAACACCGGGGAGCTGTTTTTT
CDR3aa: CASSVGAGVSGNTGELFF

d_gene: .
j_gene: TRBJ2-1
abundance: .
v_gene: TRBV27
CDR3nt: TGTGCCAGCAGTTTTGCGGGATGGGGCAATGAGCAGTTCTTC
CDR3aa: CASSFAGWGNEQFF

d_gene: TRBD2
j_gene: TRBJ2-1
abundance: .
v_gene: TRBV4-2
CDR3nt: TGTGCCAGCAGCCAAGATCGGGCTAGCGGGAATGATGAGCAGTTCTTC
CDR3aa: CASSQDRASGNDEQFF

d_gene: .
j_gene: TRBJ2-1
abundance: .
v_gene: TRBV10-2
CDR3nt: TGCGCCAGCAGTGAGAGGGGGTTTAGTGAGCAGTTCTTC
CDR3aa: CASSERGFSEQFF

d_gene: TRBD2
j_gene: TRBJ2-7
abundance: .
v_gene: TRBV7-6
CDR3nt: TGTGCCAGCAGCTTAGTCTCGAGCGGGAGCTACGAGCAGTACTTC
CDR3aa: CASSLVSSGSYEQYF

d_gene: TRBD1
j_gene: TRBJ2-7
abundance: .
v_gene: TRBV27
CDR3nt: TGTGCCAGCAGTTTATCACGGACAGGGTGGGGGTCCGAGCAGTACTTC
CDR3aa: CASSLSRTGWGSEQYF

d_gene: .
j_gene: TRBJ2-1
abundance: .
v_gene: TRBV11-3
CDR3nt: TGTGCCAGCAGCCCCCGGTTATCGGATGAGCAGTTCTTC
CDR3aa: CASSPRLSDEQFF

d_gene: .
j_gene: TRBJ2-7
abundance: .
v_gene: TRBV21-1
CDR3nt: TGTGCCAGCCCTTTCAGGACAGGGAGATTGGGTACCTACGAGCAGTACTTC
CDR3aa: CASPFRTGRLGTYEQYF

d_gene: TRBD2
j_gene: TRBJ2-1
abundance: once
v_gene: TRBV29-1
CDR3nt: TGCAGCGGGGAGCGGGAGTTCTCCTACAATGAGCAGTTCTTC
CDR3aa: CSGEREFSYNEQFF

d_gene: .
j_gene: TRBJ2-2
abundance: once
v_gene: TRBV21-1
CDR3nt: TGTGCCAGCAGCAAAGAGGCTCAGGTGGAGACCGCCTCCGGGACTAGCGTTAACACCGGGGAGCTGTTTTTT
CDR3aa: CASSKEAQVETASGTSVNTGELFF

d_gene: TRBD2
j_gene: TRBJ2-3
abundance: .
v_gene: TRBV2
CDR3nt: TGTGCCAGCAGTGAATTGTTTGGGAAACGACTAGCGGGAAGCACAGATACGCAGTATTTT
CDR3aa: CASSELFGKRLAGSTDTQYF

d_gene: TRBD2
j_gene: TRBJ2-5
abundance: many
v_gene: TRBV29-1
CDR3nt: TGCAGCGTTGAGGGGCTAGCGGGAGGGAGCGGGGAGACCCAGTACTTC
CDR3aa: CSVEGLAGGSGETQYF

d_gene: .
j_gene: TRBJ2-7
abundance: .
v_gene: TRBV18
CDR3nt: TGTGCCAGCTCACCAGGGGGTTACGAGCAGTACTTC
CDR3aa: CASSPGGYEQYF

d_gene: TRBD1
j_gene: TRBJ2-7
abundance: .
v_gene: TRBV19
CDR3nt: TGTGCCAGTAGTATCGCCACAGGGGGCTATACCTACGAGCAGTACTTC
CDR3aa: CASSIATGGYTYEQYF

d_gene: .
j_gene: TRBJ2-1
abundance: .
v_gene: TRBV9
CDR3nt: TGTGCCAGCAGCGTAGCGGTGTACAATGAGCAGTTCTTC
CDR3aa: CASSVAVYNEQFF

d_gene: .
j_gene: TRBJ2-1
abundance: .
v_gene: TRBV6-1
CDR3nt: TGTGCCAGCAGACAGTCCTCCTACAATGAGCAGTTCTTC
CDR3aa: CASRQSSYNEQFF

d_gene: .
j_gene: TRBJ2-1
abundance: .
v_gene: TRBV7-8
CDR3nt: TGTGCCAGCAGCTTAGACCCGGGAGTATTCAATGAGCAGTTCTTC
CDR3aa: CASSLDPGVFNEQFF

d_gene: .
j_gene: TRBJ2-7
abundance: .
v_gene: TRBV7-8
CDR3nt: TGTGCCAGCAGTTTGACAGGCATCTCCTACGAGCAGTACTTC
CDR3aa: CASSLTGISYEQYF